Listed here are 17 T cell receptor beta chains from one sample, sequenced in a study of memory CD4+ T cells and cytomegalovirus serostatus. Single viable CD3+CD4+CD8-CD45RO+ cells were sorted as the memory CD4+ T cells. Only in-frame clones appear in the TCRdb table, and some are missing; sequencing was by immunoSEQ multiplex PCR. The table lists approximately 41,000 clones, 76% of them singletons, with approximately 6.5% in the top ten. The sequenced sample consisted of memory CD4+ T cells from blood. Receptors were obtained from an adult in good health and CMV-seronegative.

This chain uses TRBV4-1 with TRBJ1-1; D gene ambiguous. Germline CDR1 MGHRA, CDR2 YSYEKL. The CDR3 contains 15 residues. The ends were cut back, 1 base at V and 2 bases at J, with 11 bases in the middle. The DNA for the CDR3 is TGCGCCAGCAGCCAAGCCGATCGAGGCAACACTGAAGCTTTCTTT. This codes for CASSQADRGNTEAFF.

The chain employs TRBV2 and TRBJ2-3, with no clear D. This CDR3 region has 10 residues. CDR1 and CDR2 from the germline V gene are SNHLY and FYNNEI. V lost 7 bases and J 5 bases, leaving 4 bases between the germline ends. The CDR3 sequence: CASKLDTQYF. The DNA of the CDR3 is TGTGCCAGCAAACTAGATACGCAGTATTTT.

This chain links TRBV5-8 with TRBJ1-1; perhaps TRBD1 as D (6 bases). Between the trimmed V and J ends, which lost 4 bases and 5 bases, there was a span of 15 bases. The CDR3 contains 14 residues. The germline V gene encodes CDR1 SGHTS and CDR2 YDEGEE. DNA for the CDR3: TGTGCCAGCAGCACGGAACAGGGTTTTACTGAAGCTTTCTTT. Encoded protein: CASSTEQGFTEAFF.

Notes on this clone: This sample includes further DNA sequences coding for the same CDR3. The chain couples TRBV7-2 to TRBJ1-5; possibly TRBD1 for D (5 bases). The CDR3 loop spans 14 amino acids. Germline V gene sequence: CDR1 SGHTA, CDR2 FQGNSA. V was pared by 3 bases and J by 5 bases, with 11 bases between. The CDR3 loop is CASSFGGRDQPQHF. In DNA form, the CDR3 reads TGTGCCAGCAGCTTTGGGGGTAGAGATCAGCCCCAGCATTTT.

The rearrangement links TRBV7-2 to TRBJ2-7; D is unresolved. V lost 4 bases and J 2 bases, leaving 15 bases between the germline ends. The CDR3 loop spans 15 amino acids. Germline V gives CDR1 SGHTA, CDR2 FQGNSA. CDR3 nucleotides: TGTGCCAGCAGCTCAATCCGTACGGGCCCCTACGAGCAGTACTTC. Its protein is CASSSIRTGPYEQYF.

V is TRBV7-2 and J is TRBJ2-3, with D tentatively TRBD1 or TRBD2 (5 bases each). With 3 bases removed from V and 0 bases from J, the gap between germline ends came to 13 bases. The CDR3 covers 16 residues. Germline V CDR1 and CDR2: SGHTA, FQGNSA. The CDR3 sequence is CASSLGSGHSTDTQYF. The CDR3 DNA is TGTGCCAGCAGCTTGGGTTCGGGGCATAGCACAGATACGCAGTATTTT.

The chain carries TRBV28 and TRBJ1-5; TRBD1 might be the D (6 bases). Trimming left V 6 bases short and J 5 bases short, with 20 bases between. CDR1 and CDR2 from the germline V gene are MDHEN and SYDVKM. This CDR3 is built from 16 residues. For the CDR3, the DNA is TGTGCCAGCAGCCCCCTCTTGGGGAGGGGGGATCAGCCCCAGCATTTT. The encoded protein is CASSPLLGRGDQPQHF.

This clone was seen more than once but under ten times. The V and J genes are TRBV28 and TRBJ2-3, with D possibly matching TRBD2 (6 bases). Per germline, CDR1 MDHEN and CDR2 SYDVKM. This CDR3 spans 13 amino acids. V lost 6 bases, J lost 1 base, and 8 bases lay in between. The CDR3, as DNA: TGTGCCAGCAGCGGGGAGGGCACAGATACGCAGTATTTT. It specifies CASSGEGTDTQYF.

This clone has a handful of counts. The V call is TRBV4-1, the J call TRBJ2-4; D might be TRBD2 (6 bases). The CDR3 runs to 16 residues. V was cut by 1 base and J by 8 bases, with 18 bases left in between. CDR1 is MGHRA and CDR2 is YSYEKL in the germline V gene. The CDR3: CASSQVDGGGRDIQYF. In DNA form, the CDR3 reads TGCGCCAGCAGCCAAGTCGATGGAGGAGGGAGAGACATTCAGTACTTC.

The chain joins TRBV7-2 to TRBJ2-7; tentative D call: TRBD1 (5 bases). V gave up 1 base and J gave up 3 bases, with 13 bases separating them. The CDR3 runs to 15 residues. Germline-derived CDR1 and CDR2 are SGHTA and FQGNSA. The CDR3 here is CASSLVSTGSYEQYF. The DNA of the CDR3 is TGTGCCAGCAGCTTAGTTAGTACAGGAAGCTACGAGCAGTACTTC.

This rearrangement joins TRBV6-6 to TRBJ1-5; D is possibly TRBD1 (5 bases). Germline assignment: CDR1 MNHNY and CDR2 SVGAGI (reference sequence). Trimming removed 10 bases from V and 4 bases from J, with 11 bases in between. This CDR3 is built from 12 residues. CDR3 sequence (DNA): TGTGCCACCAACGGGGGGAATCAGCCCCAGCATTTT. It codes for CATNGGNQPQHF.

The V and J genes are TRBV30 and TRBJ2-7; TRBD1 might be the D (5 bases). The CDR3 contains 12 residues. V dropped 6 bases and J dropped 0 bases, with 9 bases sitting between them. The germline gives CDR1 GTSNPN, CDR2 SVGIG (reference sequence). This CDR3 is CACSTDSYEQYF. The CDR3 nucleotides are TGTGCCTGCTCGACAGACTCCTACGAGCAGTACTTC.

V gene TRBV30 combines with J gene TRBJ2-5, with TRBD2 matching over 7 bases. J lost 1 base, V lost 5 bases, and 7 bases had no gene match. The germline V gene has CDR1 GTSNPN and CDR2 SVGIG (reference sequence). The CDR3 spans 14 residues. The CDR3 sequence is CAWQGGGGQETQYF. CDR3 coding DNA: TGTGCCTGGCAAGGCGGGGGAGGCCAAGAGACCCAGTACTTC.

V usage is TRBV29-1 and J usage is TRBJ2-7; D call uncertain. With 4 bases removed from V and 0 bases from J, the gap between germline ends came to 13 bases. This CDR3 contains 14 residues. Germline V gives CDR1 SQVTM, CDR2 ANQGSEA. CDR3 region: CSVADDKNSYEQYF. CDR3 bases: TGCAGCGTTGCCGATGACAAAAACTCCTACGAGCAGTACTTC.

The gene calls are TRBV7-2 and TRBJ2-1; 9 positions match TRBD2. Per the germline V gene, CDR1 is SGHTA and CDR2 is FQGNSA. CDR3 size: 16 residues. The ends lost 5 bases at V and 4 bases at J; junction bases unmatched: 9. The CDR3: CASSPMTSGLYNEQFF. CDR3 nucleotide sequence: TGTGCCAGCAGCCCCATGACTAGCGGTCTGTACAATGAGCAGTTCTTC.

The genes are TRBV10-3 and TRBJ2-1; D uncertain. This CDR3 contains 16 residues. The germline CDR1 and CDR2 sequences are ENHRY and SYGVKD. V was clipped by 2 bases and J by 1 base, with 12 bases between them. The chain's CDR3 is CAISEGGGSSYNEQFF. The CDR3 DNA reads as TGTGCCATCAGTGAGGGTGGCGGTTCTTCCTACAATGAGCAGTTCTTC.

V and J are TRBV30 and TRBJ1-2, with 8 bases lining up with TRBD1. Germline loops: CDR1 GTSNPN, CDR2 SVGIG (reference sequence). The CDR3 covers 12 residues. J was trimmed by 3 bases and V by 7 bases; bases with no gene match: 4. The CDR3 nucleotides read TGTGCCTTAGACAGGGGCTACTATGGCTACACCTTC. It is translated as CALDRGYYGYTF.